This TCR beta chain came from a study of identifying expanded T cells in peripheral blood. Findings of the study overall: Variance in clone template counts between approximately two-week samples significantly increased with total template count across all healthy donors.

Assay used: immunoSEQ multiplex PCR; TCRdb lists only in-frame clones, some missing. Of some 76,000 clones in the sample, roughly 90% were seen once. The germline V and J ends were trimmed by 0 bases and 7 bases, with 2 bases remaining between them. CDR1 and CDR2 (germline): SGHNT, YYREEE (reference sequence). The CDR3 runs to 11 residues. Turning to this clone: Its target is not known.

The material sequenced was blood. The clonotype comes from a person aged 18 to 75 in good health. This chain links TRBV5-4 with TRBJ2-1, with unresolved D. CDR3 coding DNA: TGTGCCAGCAGCTTGGGGAATGAGCAGTTCTTC. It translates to CASSLGNEQFF.